These T cell receptor beta chains were read from a single sample in a study of blood T cell repertoires in COVID-19. Profiled with immunoSEQ multiplex PCR; TCRdb holds only in-frame clones, not every one. The repertoire holds roughly 90,000 clones, with approximately 88% as singletons. Material: peripheral blood. Receptors originate from a woman of 80 years or more with active or convalescent COVID-19. CDR3s include the opening cysteine and the closing phenylalanine or tryptophan. Fields, in order: J gene, V gene, clone size, D gene, CDR3 protein, CDR3 DNA. The D gene is left open where the match is weak. Rows give clone size only sometimes, using once, few, many, or a class for an expanded clone.

j_call: TRBJ1-1; v_call: TRBV19; clone_size: NA; d_call: TRBD1; cdr3_aa: CASRPHRGQGDTEAFF; cdr3_nt: TGTGCCAGTAGGCCTCACAGGGGGCAGGGTGACACTGAAGCTTTCTTT
j_call: TRBJ2-2; v_call: TRBV7-7; clone_size: NA; d_call: TRBD2; cdr3_aa: CASSYSGGNTGELFF; cdr3_nt: TGTGCCAGCAGCTATAGCGGGGGGAACACCGGGGAGCTGTTTTTT
j_call: TRBJ2-1; v_call: TRBV4-3; clone_size: NA; d_call: TRBD1; cdr3_aa: CASSSLRGQSYNEQFF; cdr3_nt: TGCGCCAGCAGTAGTTTGAGGGGGCAATCCTACAATGAGCAGTTCTTC
j_call: TRBJ2-1; v_call: TRBV28; clone_size: NA; d_call: TRBD2; cdr3_aa: CASSPGLAGGNEQFF; cdr3_nt: TGTGCCAGCAGTCCGGGACTAGCGGGAGGCAATGAGCAGTTCTTC
j_call: TRBJ2-5; v_call: TRBV6-6; clone_size: once; d_call: TRBD2; cdr3_aa: CASNRGLEGETQYF; cdr3_nt: TGTGCCAGCAATAGAGGACTAGAGGGTGAGACCCAGTACTTC
j_call: TRBJ2-2; v_call: TRBV28; clone_size: NA; d_call: NA; cdr3_aa: CASSTRGELFF; cdr3_nt: TGTGCCAGCAGCACTAGGGGGGAGCTGTTTTTT
j_call: TRBJ2-7; v_call: TRBV7-2; clone_size: NA; d_call: NA; cdr3_aa: CASSYGGERGREQYF; cdr3_nt: TGTGCCAGCAGCTACGGTGGGGAGAGAGGCCGGGAGCAGTACTTC
j_call: TRBJ1-1; v_call: TRBV19; clone_size: NA; d_call: NA; cdr3_aa: CASSFPHGMNTEAFF; cdr3_nt: TGTGCCAGTAGTTTTCCACACGGGATGAACACTGAAGCTTTCTTT
j_call: TRBJ2-5; v_call: TRBV5-1; clone_size: NA; d_call: NA; cdr3_aa: CASSLGTYQETQYF; cdr3_nt: TGCGCCAGCAGCTTGGGGACTTACCAAGAGACCCAGTACTTC
j_call: TRBJ2-7; v_call: TRBV3-1/TRBV3-2; clone_size: once; d_call: TRBD2; cdr3_aa: CASSRGGEQYF; cdr3_nt: TGTGCCAGCTCCCGGGGGGGCGAGCAGTACTTC
j_call: TRBJ1-2; v_call: TRBV28; clone_size: once; d_call: NA; cdr3_aa: CAIQANYGYTF; cdr3_nt: TGTGCCATTCAGGCTAACTATGGCTACACCTTC
j_call: TRBJ2-7; v_call: TRBV27; clone_size: NA; d_call: TRBD2; cdr3_aa: CASSPSSGRENYEQYF; cdr3_nt: TGTGCCAGCAGTCCCAGTAGCGGGAGGGAAAACTACGAGCAGTACTTC
j_call: TRBJ1-1; v_call: TRBV27; clone_size: NA; d_call: NA; cdr3_aa: CASSLRGGEAFF; cdr3_nt: TGTGCCAGCAGTTTACGTGGAGGTGAAGCTTTCTTT
j_call: TRBJ2-1; v_call: TRBV2; clone_size: NA; d_call: TRBD1; cdr3_aa: CASSVSGQEYNEQFF; cdr3_nt: TGTGCCAGCAGTGTCTCCGGACAGGAATACAATGAGCAGTTCTTC
j_call: TRBJ1-1; v_call: TRBV5-5; clone_size: NA; d_call: NA; cdr3_aa: CASSQSGGGTEAFF; cdr3_nt: TGTGCCAGCAGCCAAAGTGGGGGAGGCACTGAAGCTTTCTTT
j_call: TRBJ1-1; v_call: TRBV10-3; clone_size: once; d_call: TRBD1; cdr3_aa: CAIGRDRGTPNTEAFF; cdr3_nt: TGTGCCATCGGTAGGGACAGGGGGACTCCGAACACTGAAGCTTTCTTT
j_call: TRBJ1-1; v_call: TRBV15; clone_size: NA; d_call: NA; cdr3_aa: CATSRPDSEAFF; cdr3_nt: TGTGCCACCAGCAGGCCTGATAGTGAAGCTTTCTTT
j_call: TRBJ1-4; v_call: TRBV20-1; clone_size: NA; d_call: NA; cdr3_aa: CSASRGARKEKLFF; cdr3_nt: TGCAGTGCTAGTCGGGGGGCGCGGAAGGAAAAACTGTTTTTT
j_call: TRBJ1-1; v_call: TRBV2; clone_size: NA; d_call: NA; cdr3_aa: CASSEALHRNTEAFF; cdr3_nt: TGTGCCAGCAGTGAAGCGCTTCACAGGAACACTGAAGCTTTCTTT
j_call: TRBJ1-3; v_call: TRBV11-2; clone_size: NA; d_call: NA; cdr3_aa: CASSPRSLAGNTIYF; cdr3_nt: TGTGCCAGCAGCCCCCGAAGCCTTGCTGGAAACACCATATATTTT
j_call: TRBJ1-1; v_call: TRBV18; clone_size: NA; d_call: NA; cdr3_aa: CASSSRGLNTEAFF; cdr3_nt: TGTGCCAGCTCCTCCAGGGGTTTGAACACTGAAGCTTTCTTT
j_call: TRBJ1-5; v_call: TRBV30; clone_size: NA; d_call: NA; cdr3_aa: CAWNKDNNQPQHF; cdr3_nt: TGTGCCTGGAATAAGGACAACAATCAGCCCCAGCATTTT
j_call: TRBJ1-3; v_call: TRBV5-5; clone_size: NA; d_call: TRBD1; cdr3_aa: CASSFGQGKGNTIYF; cdr3_nt: TGTGCCAGCAGCTTTGGACAGGGCAAGGGAAACACCATATATTTT
j_call: TRBJ1-1; v_call: TRBV2; clone_size: NA; d_call: NA; cdr3_aa: CASRQRLPAQGTNTEAFF; cdr3_nt: TGTGCCAGCAGACAACGCCTACCAGCACAGGGAACAAACACTGAAGCTTTCTTT
j_call: TRBJ2-3; v_call: TRBV27; clone_size: NA; d_call: TRBD1; cdr3_aa: CASSWAWTGVTDTQYF; cdr3_nt: TGTGCCAGCAGTTGGGCATGGACAGGAGTCACAGATACGCAGTATTTT
j_call: TRBJ2-7; v_call: TRBV7-2; clone_size: few; d_call: TRBD2; cdr3_aa: CASSFGLAVYEQYF; cdr3_nt: TGTGCCAGCAGCTTCGGACTAGCGGTTTACGAGCAGTACTTC
j_call: TRBJ1-5; v_call: TRBV12-3/TRBV12-4; clone_size: once; d_call: NA; cdr3_aa: CASRLERDGPQHF; cdr3_nt: TGTGCCAGCAGACTGGAGCGGGACGGGCCCCAGCATTTT
j_call: TRBJ1-3; v_call: TRBV4-3; clone_size: many; d_call: NA; cdr3_aa: CASSQSVWSSGNTIYF; cdr3_nt: TGCGCCAGCAGCCAATCCGTATGGAGCTCTGGAAACACCATATATTTT
j_call: TRBJ2-7; v_call: TRBV15; clone_size: NA; d_call: TRBD2; cdr3_aa: CATSRERGGEQYF; cdr3_nt: TGTGCCACCAGCAGGGAGCGGGGGGGCGAGCAGTACTTC
j_call: TRBJ2-7; v_call: TRBV19; clone_size: NA; d_call: TRBD2; cdr3_aa: CASSGVAGGYEQYF; cdr3_nt: TGTGCCAGTAGTGGGGTAGCGGGAGGCTACGAGCAGTACTTC
j_call: TRBJ2-2; v_call: TRBV9; clone_size: NA; d_call: NA; cdr3_aa: CASSVVGVSTGELFF; cdr3_nt: TGTGCCAGCAGCGTAGTAGGGGTATCCACCGGGGAGCTGTTTTTT
j_call: TRBJ1-2; v_call: TRBV27; clone_size: NA; d_call: TRBD1; cdr3_aa: CASSFRTGQGYTF; cdr3_nt: TGTGCCAGCAGTTTTCGGACAGGGCAGGGTTACACCTTC
j_call: TRBJ1-2; v_call: TRBV2; clone_size: NA; d_call: NA; cdr3_aa: CASSEAFYGYTF; cdr3_nt: TGTGCCAGCAGTGAAGCCTTCTATGGCTACACCTTC
j_call: TRBJ1-4; v_call: TRBV2; clone_size: NA; d_call: TRBD1; cdr3_aa: CASSPRWGQGVEKLFF; cdr3_nt: TGTGCCAGCAGCCCCAGGTGGGGACAGGGGGTCGAAAAACTGTTTTTT
j_call: TRBJ1-1; v_call: TRBV6-5; clone_size: NA; d_call: NA; cdr3_aa: CASSYLTSARDTEAFF; cdr3_nt: TGTGCCAGCAGTTACCTGACCAGCGCCCGGGACACTGAAGCTTTCTTT
j_call: TRBJ1-2; v_call: TRBV7-9; clone_size: once; d_call: TRBD1; cdr3_aa: CASSLAGTGAYGYTF; cdr3_nt: TGTGCCAGCAGCTTAGCGGGGACAGGGGCCTATGGCTACACCTTC
j_call: TRBJ2-5; v_call: TRBV4-1; clone_size: NA; d_call: TRBD1; cdr3_aa: CASSPQGVRETQYF; cdr3_nt: TGCGCCAGCAGCCCACAGGGGGTAAGAGAGACCCAGTACTTC
j_call: TRBJ2-2; v_call: TRBV6-2/TRBV6-3; clone_size: NA; d_call: NA; cdr3_aa: CASSWTANTGELFF; cdr3_nt: TGTGCCAGCAGTTGGACAGCTAACACCGGGGAGCTGTTTTTT
j_call: TRBJ1-1; v_call: TRBV5-1; clone_size: NA; d_call: NA; cdr3_aa: CASSLAGRPEAFF; cdr3_nt: TGCGCCAGCAGCTTGGCCGGCAGGCCTGAAGCTTTCTTT
j_call: TRBJ1-1; v_call: TRBV9; clone_size: once; d_call: NA; cdr3_aa: CASSVGTYNTEAFF; cdr3_nt: TGTGCCAGCAGCGTAGGGACATACAACACTGAAGCTTTCTTT
j_call: TRBJ2-1; v_call: TRBV6-5; clone_size: NA; d_call: NA; cdr3_aa: CATAGVPSEYNEQFF; cdr3_nt: TGTGCCACCGCTGGGGTGCCTAGCGAGTACAATGAGCAGTTCTTC
j_call: TRBJ2-1; v_call: TRBV9; clone_size: NA; d_call: TRBD2; cdr3_aa: CASSGRILTSGGAGEQFF; cdr3_nt: TGTGCCAGCAGCGGCCGAATACTTACTAGCGGGGGGGCGGGTGAGCAGTTCTTC
j_call: TRBJ2-1; v_call: TRBV5-1; clone_size: NA; d_call: TRBD2; cdr3_aa: CASSSGGARNEQFF; cdr3_nt: TGCGCCAGCAGCAGCGGGGGGGCCCGAAATGAGCAGTTCTTC
j_call: TRBJ1-5; v_call: TRBV6-1; clone_size: NA; d_call: NA; cdr3_aa: CASSESGIQPQHF; cdr3_nt: TGTGCCAGCAGTGAATCCGGGATTCAGCCCCAGCATTTT
j_call: TRBJ1-5; v_call: TRBV10-2; clone_size: NA; d_call: TRBD1; cdr3_aa: CASSLAGGDQPQHF; cdr3_nt: TGCGCCAGCAGTCTGGCAGGGGGCGATCAGCCCCAGCATTTT
j_call: TRBJ2-1; v_call: TRBV7-8; clone_size: NA; d_call: TRBD2; cdr3_aa: CASSLASGTSGRVNEQFF; cdr3_nt: TGTGCCAGCAGCTTAGCATCCGGGACTAGCGGGAGGGTCAATGAGCAGTTCTTC
j_call: TRBJ2-1; v_call: TRBV9; clone_size: NA; d_call: NA; cdr3_aa: CASTKRETDYNEQFF; cdr3_nt: TGTGCCAGCACCAAGCGTGAGACAGACTACAATGAGCAGTTCTTC
j_call: TRBJ1-1; v_call: TRBV28; clone_size: NA; d_call: NA; cdr3_aa: CASSWEPRGRNTEAFF; cdr3_nt: TGTGCCAGCAGTTGGGAACCCAGGGGTAGAAACACTGAAGCTTTCTTT
j_call: TRBJ1-5; v_call: TRBV18; clone_size: NA; d_call: NA; cdr3_aa: CASSPSGYSNQPQHF; cdr3_nt: TGTGCCAGCTCACCATCAGGGTATAGCAATCAGCCCCAGCATTTT
j_call: TRBJ2-7; v_call: TRBV14; clone_size: NA; d_call: TRBD1; cdr3_aa: CASSRRPGQGHEQYF; cdr3_nt: TGTGCCAGCAGCCGCAGGCCGGGACAGGGCCACGAGCAGTACTTC
j_call: TRBJ1-6; v_call: TRBV3-1/TRBV3-2; clone_size: NA; d_call: TRBD1; cdr3_aa: CASSLDRVHSPLHF; cdr3_nt: TGTGCCAGCAGCCTGGACAGGGTACATTCACCCCTCCACTTT
j_call: TRBJ2-1; v_call: TRBV14; clone_size: NA; d_call: NA; cdr3_aa: CASSRPGQVNEQFF; cdr3_nt: TGTGCCAGCAGCCGACCGGGACAAGTAAATGAGCAGTTCTTC
j_call: TRBJ2-7; v_call: TRBV28; clone_size: NA; d_call: NA; cdr3_aa: CASNSRVYEQYF; cdr3_nt: TGTGCCAGCAATTCGAGAGTTTACGAGCAGTACTTC
j_call: TRBJ1-4; v_call: TRBV19; clone_size: NA; d_call: NA; cdr3_aa: CASSMAGTNEKLFF; cdr3_nt: TGTGCCAGTAGTATGGCTGGAACTAATGAAAAACTGTTTTTT
j_call: TRBJ2-7; v_call: TRBV29-1; clone_size: NA; d_call: NA; cdr3_aa: CSVSEAREQYF; cdr3_nt: TGCAGCGTGTCCGAAGCTAGGGAGCAGTACTTC
j_call: TRBJ1-2; v_call: TRBV28; clone_size: NA; d_call: NA; cdr3_aa: CASTPGGGLISYGYTF; cdr3_nt: TGTGCCAGCACCCCGGGGGGGGGCCTGATTAGCTATGGCTACACCTTC
j_call: TRBJ2-7; v_call: TRBV28; clone_size: NA; d_call: TRBD1; cdr3_aa: CASIPGGQAYEQYF; cdr3_nt: TGTGCCAGCATTCCAGGGGGACAGGCGTACGAGCAGTACTTC